The present T cell receptor (beta chain) was sequenced within a study of neurological immune-mediated disorders. The wider study: About 90% of the roughly 35 multiple sclerosis patients had relapsing-remitting disease; 3 had secondary progressive.

CDR3 size: 17 residues. V trimming: 3 bases; J trimming: 4 bases; junction bases outside the gene matches: 6. CDR1 and CDR2 (germline): SGHTA, FQGNSA. This clonotype has a count of ten or more. MiXCR, applied by TCRdb to the 5' RACE reads, yields one record per CDR3 protein. The sample carries under 70,000 distinct CDR3 sequences, roughly 3% recorded once. Material: PBMCs. The V and J genes are TRBV7-2 and TRBJ2-2; 12 bases fit TRBD2. The source is a woman in her forties or fifties with multiple sclerosis. The CDR3: CASSFRLAGEGTGELFF. For the CDR3, the DNA is TGTGCCAGCAGCTTTCGACTAGCGGGGGAAGGCACCGGGGAGCTGTTTTTT.